This T cell receptor (beta chain) was obtained from a study of T-cell memory formation after mild COVID-19. The ends were cut back, 6 bases at V and 4 bases at J, with 12 bases in the middle. This CDR3 has 13 residues. Germline V gives CDR1 SEHNR, CDR2 FQNEAQ (reference sequence). One entry per CDR3 protein, called by TCRdb with MiXCR from the 5' RACE reads. Seen here are about 240,000 distinct CDR3 sequences, more than 8% observed once, and the top ten hold 22%. In this sample, this clonotype turned up a few times. The sequencing sample was made of PBMCs or a T cell subset sorted from them (not recorded which). This rearrangement joins TRBV7-9 to TRBJ1-2; no firm D call. The clonotype comes from a man between 18 and 35 years old who had mild COVID-19 (a few samples of this study predate the infection). Cell type and time point are not known. CDR3 sequence reads: CASSLRESYGYTF. The CDR3 nucleotides are TGTGCCAGCAGTCTTCGGGAGAGCTATGGCTACACCTTC.